This T cell receptor beta chain was identified in a study of OX40 agonist ivuxolimab in advanced cancers. The wider study: One hepatocellular carcinoma and two cutaneous melanoma patients partially responded.

Using immunoSEQ multiplex PCR, the repertoire was profiled, and TCRdb retains in-frame clones only, with some absent. The profile shows roughly 67,000 clones, roughly 88% of them singletons. Peripheral blood came from all dose cohorts at three timepoints. Germline lookup yields CDR1 MNHEY and CDR2 SVGAGI. This CDR3 has 15 amino acids. V was cut by 6 bases and J by 4 bases, with 16 bases left in between. Comment on this clone: Its antigen is unidentified.

Study results and caveats: Some nonresponders also had low normalized T-cell clonal expansion.

Sequencing used CD4+ or CD8+ T cells sorted from blood, obtained in a trial of the OX40 agonist ivuxolimab. The sequence was obtained from an adult with an advanced solid tumor such as melanoma, head and neck, liver or kidney cancer. This chain links TRBV6-5 with TRBJ1-5; D remains ambiguous. The CDR3 protein is CASRRTSGVNQPQHF. The CDR3 DNA sequence: TGTGCCAGCAGACGGACGAGTGGGGTTAATCAGCCCCAGCATTTT.